This TCR beta chain was observed in a study of T cells in Graves' hyperthyroidism and ophthalmopathy. General study findings and limits: Most thyroid clonotypes expanded above 0.001 were also detected in blood. A model of 13 V-J features distinguished ophthalmopathy from stable hyperthyroidism.

CDR1 and CDR2 (germline): ENHRY, SYGVKD. V dropped 6 bases and J dropped 0; count of bases not matched to a gene: 9. The CDR3 length is 16 residues. Amplification targeted TCR beta CDR3 regions from RNA transcripts. Carried out on the TCR CDR3, a first-round RT-PCR used the HTBI primer set. In TCRdb, the multiplex PCR reads were re-called with MiXCR into one record per CDR3 protein. Of 650,000 to 750,000 distinct CDR3 sequences listed, 14% were seen once; the top ten hold roughly 10%. In the case of this clonotype: What it binds is unknown.

Graves' hyperthyroidism was deemed stable given no ophthalmopathy progression within 18 months. Cells are PBMCs isolated from about 10 ml of fresh blood. This rearrangement joins TRBV10-3 to TRBJ2-7; 9 bases are shared with TRBD1. Sequenced material: blood. The clonotype was recovered from a woman under 30 with Graves' hyperthyroidism. CDR3 nucleotide sequence: TGTGCCATCAGCGACCCGGACAGGGGAGCCTCCTACGAGCAGTACTTC. This translates into CAISDPDRGASYEQYF.